One and the same sample provided the 10 T cell receptor beta chains below, sequenced in a study of blood T cell repertoires in COVID-19 (dated by TCRdb to the early 2020s). The library was made by the immunoSEQ multiplex PCR assay. Entries here come from immuneACCESS through TCRdb and include only in-frame sequences with V and J called. Some clones fail to appear in such tables; in the studies checked, an unresolved V gene covers under half of the shortfall, and the cause of the remainder is unknown. In this sample the table shows over 350,000 clones, 86% of which occur a single time. The top ten constitute 1.4% to 1.5% of the sample. Sequencing was done on a sample of peripheral blood. The receptors stem from a woman aged 30 to 39 with active or convalescent COVID-19.

The chain employs TRBV4-1 and TRBJ2-1; 11 bases line up with TRBD2. CDR3 length: 18 residues. The junction had 11 bases not matched to a gene; V was cut back by 3 bases and J by 4 bases. Germline CDR1 is MGHRA and CDR2 is YSYEKL. The CDR3 loop is CASSHPTRLAGRYNEQFF. In nucleotides, the CDR3 is TGCGCCAGCAGCCACCCCACCCGACTAGCGGGGAGATACAATGAGCAGTTCTTC.

This chain joins TRBV11-3 and TRBJ2-7, with D perhaps matching TRBD2 (6 bases). Between the trimmed V and J ends, which lost 0 bases and 6 bases, there was a span of 9 bases. CDR3 length equals 13 residues. The V gene's germline CDR1 is SGHNT and CDR2 YENEEA. CDR3 loop: CASSLDHGGEQYF. In DNA form, the CDR3 reads TGTGCCAGCAGCTTAGATCACGGGGGCGAGCAGTACTTC. Looking up the rest from reference TRBV11-3 and TRBJ2-7 gives the full variable domain: EAGVVQSPRYKIIEKKQPVAFWCNPISGHNTLYWYLQNLGQGPELLIRYENEEAVDDSQLPKDRFSAERLKGVDSTLKIQPAELGDSAVYLCASSLDHGGEQYFGPGTRLTVT.

The gene calls are TRBV10-1 and TRBJ2-1; 7 nucleotides match TRBD2. Germline CDR1 is WNHNN and CDR2 is SYGVQD (reference sequence). V trimming: 0 bases; J trimming: 6 bases; junction bases outside the gene matches: 8. This CDR3 region has 16 residues. CDR3 sequence: CASSESSGAASNEQFF. CDR3 coding DNA: TGCGCCAGCAGTGAGTCGAGCGGGGCGGCATCCAATGAGCAGTTCTTC.

Worth noting for this clone: Other DNA sequences in this specimen translate into the identical CDR3. The chain has TRBV3-1 (or the pseudogene TRBV3-2) and TRBJ1-2; no definite D call. Trimming removed 1 base from V and 0 bases from J, with 3 bases in between. Germline V gene lookup returns CDR1 LGHDT and CDR2 YNNKEL (reference sequence). The CDR3 is made up of 13 amino acids. The DNA of the CDR3 is TGTGCCAGCAGCCAAGGGCCTAACTATGGCTACACCTTC. As protein: CASSQGPNYGYTF.

The V gene is TRBV3-1 (or the pseudogene TRBV3-2), the J gene TRBJ1-4, with 7 bases aligning to TRBD1. Per the germline V gene, CDR1 is LGHDT and CDR2 is YNNKEL (reference sequence). Trimming cost V 1 base and J 8 bases; bases outside gene matches: 7. The CDR3 consists of 15 residues. CDR3 DNA: TGTGCCAGCAGCCAAGGGTTCGCAGGGGGAGAAAAACTGTTTTTT. Its translation is CASSQGFAGGEKLFF.

The chain is built from TRBV5-4 and TRBJ1-4; TRBD1 matches 7 bases. CDR1 is SGHNT and CDR2 is YYREEE in the germline V gene (reference sequence). The CDR3 consists of 14 residues. The junction had 2 bases not matched to a gene; V was cut back by 4 bases and J by 2 bases. This CDR3 is CASSAQGTNEKLFF. The CDR3 DNA follows: TGTGCCAGCAGCGCACAGGGGACTAATGAAAAACTGTTTTTT.

The rearrangement joins TRBV9 to TRBJ1-1; D is perhaps TRBD1 (5 bases). This CDR3 contains 14 residues. Trimming shortened V by 3 bases and J by 6 bases, and 15 bases separated the two germline ends. Germline V gene data show CDR1 as SGDLS and CDR2 as YYNGEE. The CDR3 here is CASSAPGGVAEAFF. In DNA form, the CDR3 reads TGTGCCAGCAGCGCGCCCGGGGGGGTCGCTGAAGCTTTCTTT.

The chain joins TRBV7-2 to TRBJ1-1; D ambiguous. Per the germline V gene, CDR1 is SGHTA and CDR2 is FQGNSA. The CDR3 loop spans 13 amino acids. V lost 3 bases and J lost 5, with 10 bases in between. The CDR3 coding sequence is TGTGCCAGCAGCTTTCGTTGGGAGACTGAAGCTTTCTTT. Translation gives CASSFRWETEAFF.

The V call is TRBV11-2, the J call TRBJ2-1, with D possibly being TRBD2 (6 bases). The CDR3 has 14 residues. V was trimmed by 4 bases and J by 4 bases, leaving 11 bases between them. The germline V gene has CDR1 SGHAT and CDR2 FQNNGV. The CDR3 sequence: CASSSLAAYNEQFF. CDR3 DNA: TGTGCCAGCAGCTCCTTAGCGGCTTACAATGAGCAGTTCTTC. Based on the CDR3 plus reference TRBV11-2 and TRBJ2-1, the full variable domain is EAGVAQSPRYKIIEKRQSVAFWCNPISGHATLYWYQQILGQGPKLLIQFQNNGVVDDSQLPKDRFSAERLKGVDSTLKIQPAKLEDSAVYLCASSSLAAYNEQFFGPGTRLTVL.

As concerns this clone: The sample holds other DNA sequences that translate to the same CDR3. This sequence joins TRBV28 and TRBJ2-3; D is possibly TRBD2 (5 bases). Trimming stripped 2 bases from V and 1 base from J, with 7 bases between. This CDR3 has 14 amino acids. Germline CDR1 and CDR2: MDHEN and SYDVKM. CDR3 nucleotides: TGTGCCAGCAGTTTACCCGGGGGCACAGATACGCAGTATTTT. It encodes CASSLPGGTDTQYF.